This TCR beta chain derives from a study of control samples from healthy donors and cancer patients. CDR1 and CDR2 (germline): SGHDN, FVKESK. The CDR3 has 15 amino acids. The V and J ends lost 1 base and 7 bases respectively, with 13 bases between them. TCRdb's copy holds only in-frame clones and misses some; the assay was immunoSEQ multiplex PCR. The table lists under 85,000 clones, 93% of them singletons, with 1.3% in the top ten. Sequenced material: PBMCs. This receptor was identified in a woman aged 40 to 50 with lung cancer. The chain joins TRBV14 to TRBJ1-4; D possibly corresponds to TRBD1 (5 bases). This chain's CDR3 is CASSQGGGLVEKLFF. CDR3 bases: TGTGCCAGCAGCCAAGGTGGGGGGTTGGTTGAAAAACTGTTTTTT.